What follows is one TCR beta chain and its context. Its specificity is unknown. This entry comes from a study of shared clonotypes between healthy human individuals. Findings and limits, study-wide: Despite large depth, sorted-subset datasets appeared incompletely sequenced.

Naive CD8 cells lacked CD45RO and underwent positive selection for CCR7, leaving out terminally differentiated effector memory CD45RA+ cells. Germline CDR1 and CDR2: ENHRY and SYGVKD. The CDR3 is made up of 17 amino acids. With 0 bases clipped from V and 0 bases from J, the junction kept 6 bases outside the gene matches. Assay used: immunoSEQ multiplex PCR; TCRdb lists only in-frame clones, some missing. Of approximately 2,000,000 clones in the sample, roughly 95% are singletons; the top ten hold 1.5% to 2%. This clonotype was sampled from a man younger than 35 in good health. Some clones in this sample may be carry-over from other donors' samples. This chain links TRBV10-3 with TRBJ1-1; TRBD1 agrees at 8 bases. Sample: naive CD8+ T cells from PBMCs. The CDR3 DNA reads TGTGCCATCAGTGAGTCAAGAGACAGGGGCTTGAACACTGAAGCTTTCTTT. This encodes CAISESRDRGLNTEAFF.